Here is one T cell receptor (beta chain) with its context. This CDR3 is built from 14 residues. Trimming at V came to 5 bases and at J to 4 bases, leaving 7 bases not matched to a gene. CDR1 and CDR2 (germline): SGHVS, FNYEAQ. Authors' analysis steps: Nucleated cell counts were estimated from reference gene primer amplification. Libraries were prepared by immunoSEQ multiplex PCR; TCRdb keeps only in-frame clonotypes and omits some of them. V and J calls and clone size follow that table, whereas D and trimming were derived from the DNA. The table has about 190,000 clones, around 80% seen once. This record belongs to a study of blood T cell repertoires in COVID-19. At the level of the study: The United States, Italy and Spain provided the acute and convalescent COVID-19 samples. Sources were T cells, B-cell-depleted T cells, or PBMCs; the material itself was cDNA or gDNA.

The chain is built from TRBV7-6 and TRBJ2-5; TRBD2 agrees at 7 bases. The sequenced material came from peripheral blood. The source is a woman aged 80 or older with active or convalescent COVID-19. As DNA, the CDR3 is TGTGCCAGCAGCAACAGTGGCGGGGGAGAGACCCAGTACTTC. It codes for CASSNSGGGETQYF.